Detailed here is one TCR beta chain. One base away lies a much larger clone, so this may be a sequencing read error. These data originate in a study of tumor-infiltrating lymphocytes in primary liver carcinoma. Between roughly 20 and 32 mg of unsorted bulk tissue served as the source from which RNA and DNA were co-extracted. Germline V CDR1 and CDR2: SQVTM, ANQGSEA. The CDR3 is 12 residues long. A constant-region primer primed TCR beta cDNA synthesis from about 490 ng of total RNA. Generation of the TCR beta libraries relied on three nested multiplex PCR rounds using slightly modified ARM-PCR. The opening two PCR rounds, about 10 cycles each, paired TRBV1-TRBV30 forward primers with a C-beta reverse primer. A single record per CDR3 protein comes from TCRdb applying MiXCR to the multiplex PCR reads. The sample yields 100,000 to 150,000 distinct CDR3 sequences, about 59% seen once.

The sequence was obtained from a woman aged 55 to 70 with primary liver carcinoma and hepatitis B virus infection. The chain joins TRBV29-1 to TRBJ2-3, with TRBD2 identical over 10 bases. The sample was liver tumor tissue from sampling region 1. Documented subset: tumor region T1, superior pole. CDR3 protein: CIVGTSEDTQYF. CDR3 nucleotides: TGCATCGTGGGGACTAGCGAGGATACGCAGTATTTT.